The clone carrying this T cell receptor (beta chain) was seen repeatedly, ten times or more. Its specificity is unknown. The CDR3 totals 14 residues. Between the trimmed V and J ends, which lost 0 bases and 7 bases, there was a span of 12 bases. This sample was included in a study of T cell repertoires in cytomegalovirus infection. Study-wide background: Public TCR beta signatures provided an indication of both CMV infection and a matching HLA type.

Study findings and constraints: Cumulative frequency of public TCR beta families picked out carriers of CMV plus the relevant HLA. Predominance within the ex vivo response was attributable to HLA-C-restricted CMV-specific TCR beta clonotypes.

Using its own MiXCR run on the reads, TCRdb lists one record per CDR3 protein. The table has about 300,000 distinct CDR3 sequences, about 9.1% seen once. This sequence joins TRBV12-3 or TRBV12-4 and TRBJ1-2; D remains ambiguous. The sequencing input was PBMCs. This clonotype originated in a human donor in good health (CMV status not recorded). Some clones in this sample may be carry-over from other donors' samples. CDR3 loop: CASSLAGGLSGYTF. The CDR3 coding sequence is TGTGCCAGCAGTTTAGCAGGCGGTTTGTCTGGCTACACCTTC.